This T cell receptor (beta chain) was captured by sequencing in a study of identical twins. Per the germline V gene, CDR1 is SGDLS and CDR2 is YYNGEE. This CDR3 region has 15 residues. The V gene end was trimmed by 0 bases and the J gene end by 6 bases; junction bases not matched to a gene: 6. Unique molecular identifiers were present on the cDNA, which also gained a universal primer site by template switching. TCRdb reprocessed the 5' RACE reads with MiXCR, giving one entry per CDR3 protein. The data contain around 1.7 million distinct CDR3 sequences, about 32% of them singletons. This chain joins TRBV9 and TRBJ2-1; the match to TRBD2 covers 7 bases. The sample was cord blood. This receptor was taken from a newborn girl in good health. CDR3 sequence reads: CASSVGLAARNEQFF. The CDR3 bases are TGTGCCAGCAGCGTAGGTCTAGCGGCCCGCAATGAGCAGTTCTTC.